This T cell receptor beta chain appears in the sequencing data of a study of neoadjuvant anti-PD-1 for oral cavity cancer. At the level of the study: Patients without progression got a fourth dose around day 43. Regarding the study as a whole: Non-responders to neoadjuvant nivolumab had significantly more clonal PBMC T cells than responders. Higher pretreatment blood Treg/Th17 ratios correlated with higher pretreatment blood and lower post-treatment tumor TCRbeta clonality.

This clone has a single count. Its antigen remains unknown. The sample's time point: after neoadjuvant nivolumab, at surgical resection. Six replicates per PBMC sample, mostly from 480 ng of genomic DNA. TCRdb's table, derived via immunoSEQ multiplex PCR, lists solely in-frame clones and lacks some. The table records more than 10,000 clones, 71% of them present only once. V lost 1 base to trimming and J lost 6 bases, with 10 bases between them. There are 14 residues in the CDR3. The germline V gene encodes CDR1 LNHDA and CDR2 SQIVND (reference sequence). The receptor's source is a person aged 35 to 85 with oral cavity squamous cell carcinoma. The sample consisted of PBMCs, taken after nivolumab (anti-PD-1) treatment. The rearrangement joins TRBV19 to TRBJ1-5; D is uncertain. The CDR3 is CASSIVGFTQPQHF. Here the CDR3 DNA reads TGTGCCAGTAGTATAGTAGGGTTCACTCAGCCCCAGCATTTT.